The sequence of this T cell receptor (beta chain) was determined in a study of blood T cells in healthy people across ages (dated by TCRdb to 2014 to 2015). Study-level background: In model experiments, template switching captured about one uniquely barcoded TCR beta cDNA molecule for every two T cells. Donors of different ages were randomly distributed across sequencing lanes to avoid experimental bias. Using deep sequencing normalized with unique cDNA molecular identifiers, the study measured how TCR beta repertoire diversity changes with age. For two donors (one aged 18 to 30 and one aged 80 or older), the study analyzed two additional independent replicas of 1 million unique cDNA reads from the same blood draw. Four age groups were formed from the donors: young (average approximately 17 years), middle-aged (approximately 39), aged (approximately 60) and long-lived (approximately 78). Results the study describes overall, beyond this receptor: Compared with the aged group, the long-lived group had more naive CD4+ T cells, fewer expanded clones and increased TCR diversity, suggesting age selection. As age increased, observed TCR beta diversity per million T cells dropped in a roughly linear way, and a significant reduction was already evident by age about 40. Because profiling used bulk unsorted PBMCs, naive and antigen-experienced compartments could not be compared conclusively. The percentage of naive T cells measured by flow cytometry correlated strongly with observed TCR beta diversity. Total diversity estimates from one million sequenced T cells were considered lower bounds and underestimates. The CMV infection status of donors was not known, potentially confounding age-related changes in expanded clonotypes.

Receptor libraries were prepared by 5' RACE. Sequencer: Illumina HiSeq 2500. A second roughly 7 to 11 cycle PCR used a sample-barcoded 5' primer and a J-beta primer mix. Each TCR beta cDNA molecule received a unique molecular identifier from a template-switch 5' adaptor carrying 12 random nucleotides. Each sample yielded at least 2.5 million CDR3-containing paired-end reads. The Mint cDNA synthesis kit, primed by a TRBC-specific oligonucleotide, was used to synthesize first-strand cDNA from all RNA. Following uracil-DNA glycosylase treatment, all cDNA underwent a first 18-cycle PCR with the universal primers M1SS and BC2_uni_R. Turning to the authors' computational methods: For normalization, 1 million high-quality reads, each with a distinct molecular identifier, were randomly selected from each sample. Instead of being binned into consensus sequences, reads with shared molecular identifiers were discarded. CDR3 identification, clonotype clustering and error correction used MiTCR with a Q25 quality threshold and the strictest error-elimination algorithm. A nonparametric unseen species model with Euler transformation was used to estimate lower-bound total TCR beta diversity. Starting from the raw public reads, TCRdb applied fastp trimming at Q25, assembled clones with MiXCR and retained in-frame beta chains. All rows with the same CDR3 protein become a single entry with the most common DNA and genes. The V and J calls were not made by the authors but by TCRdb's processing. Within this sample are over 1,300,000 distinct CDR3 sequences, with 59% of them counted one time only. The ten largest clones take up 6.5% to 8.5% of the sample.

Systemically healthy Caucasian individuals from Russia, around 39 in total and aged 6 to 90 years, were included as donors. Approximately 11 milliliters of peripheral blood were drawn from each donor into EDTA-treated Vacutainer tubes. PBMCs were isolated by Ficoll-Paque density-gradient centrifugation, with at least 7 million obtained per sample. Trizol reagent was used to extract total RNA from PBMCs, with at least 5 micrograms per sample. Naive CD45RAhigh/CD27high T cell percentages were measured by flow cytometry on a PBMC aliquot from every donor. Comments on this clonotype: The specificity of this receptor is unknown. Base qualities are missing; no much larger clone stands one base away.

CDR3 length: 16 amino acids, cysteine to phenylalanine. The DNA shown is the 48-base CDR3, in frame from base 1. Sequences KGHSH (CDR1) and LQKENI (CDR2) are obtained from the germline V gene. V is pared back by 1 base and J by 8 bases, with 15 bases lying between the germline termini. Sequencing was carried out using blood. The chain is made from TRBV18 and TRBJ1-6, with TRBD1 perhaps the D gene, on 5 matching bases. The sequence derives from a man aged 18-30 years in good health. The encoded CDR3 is CASSPREGANHSPLHF. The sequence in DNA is TGTGCCAGCTCACCACGTGAAGGGGCAAATCATTCACCCCTCCACTTT.